Below are 13 T cell receptor beta chains sequenced from a single sample in a study of cytomegalovirus exposure and HLA in healthy donors. Primers: 60 Vbeta forward and 13 Jbeta reverse. Here immunoSEQ multiplex PCR was the method, and the copy in TCRdb shows in-frame clones only, minus some. The sample carries roughly 100,000 clones, more than 9.5% recorded once. What was sequenced was PBMCs. All receptors come from a man aged 35-49 years in good health and CMV-seropositive.

This chain joins TRBV9 and TRBJ1-5; 10 bases are shared with TRBD1. This CDR3 comprises 18 residues. After removal of 4 bases from V and 2 bases from J, the junction contained 12 bases not matched to a gene. Germline-derived CDR1 and CDR2 are SGDLS and YYNGEE. The CDR3 is CASSPGTGAPQRNQPQHF. CDR3 coding DNA: TGTGCCAGCAGCCCGGGGACAGGGGCCCCACAACGCAATCAGCCCCAGCATTTT.

The V and J genes are TRBV5-4 and TRBJ2-3; tentative D call: TRBD1 (5 bases). The CDR3 contains 12 residues. V was trimmed by 0 bases and J by 6 bases, leaving 5 bases between them. Germline V lookup: CDR1 SGHNT, CDR2 YYREEE (reference sequence). CDR3 nucleotide sequence: TGTGCCAGCAGCTTGGGGGGCGATACGCAGTATTTT. Residues: CASSLGGDTQYF.

The chain couples TRBV18 to TRBJ1-2; D not certain. This CDR3 is built from 15 residues. V was trimmed by 3 bases and J by 6 bases, leaving 17 bases between them. CDR1 is KGHSH and CDR2 is LQKENI in the germline V gene. DNA for the CDR3: TGTGCCAGCTCACCGGGCAGACAAGTAGAGAATGGCTACACCTTC. This translates into CASSPGRQVENGYTF.

This clone was counted between two and nine times. The chain uses TRBV18 and TRBJ1-5; TRBD1 might be the D (6 bases). The CDR3 totals 16 residues. Trimming shortened V by 5 bases and J by 3 bases, and 17 bases separated the two germline ends. In germline, CDR1 is KGHSH, CDR2 LQKENI. Here the CDR3 DNA reads TGTGCCAGCTCATCTCGACAGGCGGGTACCAATCAGCCCCAGCATTTT. Translated, it gives CASSSRQAGTNQPQHF.

There are a few counts of this clone. The chain recombines TRBV5-4 with TRBJ1-2; the D is unclear. V was clipped by 0 bases and J by 2 bases, with 5 bases between them. CDR3 size: 13 residues. Germline CDR1 SGHNT, CDR2 YYREEE (reference sequence). In DNA form, the CDR3 reads TGTGCCAGCAGCTTGGCTCTAAACTATGGCTACACCTTC. Translating gives CASSLALNYGYTF.

The rearrangement joins TRBV10-2 to TRBJ2-2, with TRBD1 identical over 12 bases. The CDR3 contains 15 residues. The germline V gene encodes CDR1 WSHSY and CDR2 SAAADI. V was pared by 11 bases and J by 7 bases, with 11 bases of the junction left unmatched. The chain's CDR3 is CAANSGTGGHGELFF. For the CDR3, the DNA is TGCGCCGCGAACTCCGGGACAGGGGGCCACGGGGAGCTGTTTTTT.

This clone has a handful of counts. The chain combines TRBV7-2 with TRBJ1-2; D is unresolved. V lost 5 bases and J lost 8, with 18 bases in between. This CDR3 contains 14 residues. In germline, CDR1 is SGHTA, CDR2 FQGNSA. CDR3 in DNA: TGTGCCAGCAGCCACCTTGCGGGCCGCTTGGGCTACACCTTC. It yields the protein CASSHLAGRLGYTF.

The chain combines TRBV29-1 with TRBJ1-2, with D perhaps TRBD1 (5 bases). The CDR3 extends over 19 amino acids. Germline V CDR1 and CDR2: SQVTM, ANQGSEA. Trimming removed 6 bases from V and 5 bases from J, with 34 bases in between. Written as DNA, the CDR3 is TGCAGCGTGCTCGAGGGACTGACTAGCCCCTACACCTACAAGTATGGCTACACCTTC. Encoded protein: CSVLEGLTSPYTYKYGYTF.

V and J are TRBV5-1 and TRBJ1-4, with D maybe TRBD1 (6 bases). The CDR3 loop spans 14 amino acids. Germline V gives CDR1 SGHRS, CDR2 YFSETQ. Trimming pared 0 bases from V and 7 bases from J, leaving 10 bases between. The CDR3 here is CASSLAGEIEKLFF. CDR3 sequence (DNA): TGCGCCAGCAGCTTGGCAGGGGAGATTGAAAAACTGTTTTTT.

The J gene is TRBJ2-1, the V gene TRBV5-1, with TRBD1 matching 7 bases. V shed 4 bases and J 7 bases; nucleotides not matched to a gene: 11. This CDR3 spans 15 amino acids. Germline CDR1 SGHRS, CDR2 YFSETQ. CDR3 bases: TGCGCCAGCAGCAATACCGGGACAGTAATGAATGAGCAGTTCTTC. Protein product: CASSNTGTVMNEQFF.

J is TRBJ1-2 and V is TRBV5-1; D possibly corresponds to TRBD1 (5 bases). Germline V gives CDR1 SGHRS, CDR2 YFSETQ. The CDR3 is made up of 14 amino acids. Between the trimmed V and J ends, which lost 0 bases and 8 bases, there was a span of 14 bases. The CDR3 sequence: CASSLGDYLGGYTF. The DNA of the CDR3 is TGCGCCAGCAGCTTGGGGGACTATCTGGGGGGCTACACCTTC.

Regarding this clone: The same CDR3 arises from other DNA sequences in this sample as well. V gene TRBV27 combines with J gene TRBJ2-1; D is perhaps TRBD2 (5 bases). There are 12 residues in the CDR3. Germline V gene sequence: CDR1 MNHEY, CDR2 SMNVEV (reference sequence). V was clipped by 5 bases and J by 10 bases, with 12 bases between them. The CDR3 nucleotides are TGTGCCAGCAGTCCGGGGTTCAACGAGCAGTTCTTC. Translated, it gives CASSPGFNEQFF.

This chain uses TRBV4-2 with TRBJ2-1, with a possible D match to TRBD2 (5 bases). The ends were cut back, 0 bases at V and 1 base at J, with 13 bases in the middle. Germline CDR1 and CDR2: LGHNA and YNFKEQ. This CDR3 is 17 amino acids long. The chain's CDR3 is CASSQDPGMRSYNEQFF. The CDR3 DNA follows: TGTGCCAGCAGCCAAGATCCCGGGATGAGATCCTACAATGAGCAGTTCTTC.